The entry below gives a single T cell receptor beta chain sequence along with its context. The antigen is unknown. This entry belongs to a study of CD8 T cells in ankylosing spondylitis. By quantitative 5'-RACE with molecular barcodes, the TCR beta libraries were made. TCRdb re-called the 5' RACE reads with MiXCR, one entry per CDR3 protein. The sample includes some 270,000 distinct CDR3 sequences, 18% of them seen just once. Study observations and caveats: In the blood and synovial fluid of reactive arthritis, some motif variants had been previously reported. Matched ankylosing spondylitis synovial fluid reportedly showed significant enrichment of disease-linked clones. In ankylosing spondylitis blood, a motif of eight highly homologous TCR beta variants appeared characteristic.

There are 13 residues in the CDR3. V was cut by 4 bases and J by 0 bases, with 6 bases left in between. Germline V gene sequence: CDR1 KGHDR, CDR2 SFDVKD. The chain carries TRBV24-1 and TRBJ2-7; D remains ambiguous. The material sequenced was blood, either unsorted or a sorted T cell fraction (not recorded which). The clonotype originates from a male donor with ankylosing spondylitis or in good health (not recorded which). In nucleotides, the CDR3 is TGTGCCACCAGTGAGGGCAACTCCTACGAGCAGTACTTC. Its protein is CATSEGNSYEQYF.